These 7 T cell receptor beta chains share one sample of origin, sequenced in a study of T cell repertoires in cytomegalovirus infection. Via MiXCR, TCRdb re-called the reads, giving one row per CDR3 protein. The table lists around 210,000 distinct CDR3 sequences, approximately 6.7% of them singletons. Sequenced material: PBMCs. Every receptor here comes from a human donor in good health (CMV status not recorded). Some clones in this sample may be carry-over from other donors' samples.

This clonotype came up many times. This chain joins TRBV10-3 and TRBJ1-5, with D maybe TRBD1 (5 bases). The length of the CDR3 is 15 residues. Germline V gene data show CDR1 as ENHRY and CDR2 as SYGVKD. V gave up 2 bases and J gave up 5 bases, with 13 bases separating them. DNA of the CDR3: TGTGCCATCAGTGAGCCGGGGGAAGGAGATCAGCCCCAGCATTTT. It translates to CAISEPGEGDQPQHF.

This clonotype was seen at least ten times. The chain combines TRBV7-2 with TRBJ2-3, with D unresolved. The CDR3 spans 13 residues. The V gene's germline CDR1 is SGHTA and CDR2 FQGNSA. Trimming shortened V by 5 bases and J by 2 bases, and 8 bases separated the two germline ends. CDR3 DNA sequence: TGTGCCAGCAGCCTTCTTAACACAGATACGCAGTATTTT. Residues: CASSLLNTDTQYF.

The sample holds a few counts of this clonotype. This rearrangement joins TRBV30 to TRBJ2-3; possibly TRBD1 or TRBD2 for D (6 bases each). The CDR3 is 13 residues long. Germline CDR1 and CDR2: GTSNPN and SVGIG (reference sequence). V was trimmed by 2 bases and J by 11 bases, leaving 17 bases between them. This CDR3 is CAWSRQEGRGQYF. CDR3 nucleotide sequence: TGTGCCTGGAGTCGACAGGAGGGGCGGGGGCAGTATTTT.

This clonotype was observed many times. This chain links TRBV5-4 with TRBJ1-4; D gene ambiguous. Germline V gene lookup returns CDR1 SGHNT and CDR2 YYREEE (reference sequence). CDR3 size: 15 residues. Trimming left V 4 bases short and J 8 bases short, with 18 bases between. The CDR3 here is CASSALGRENEKLFF. The CDR3 DNA reads TGTGCCAGCAGCGCCCTTGGGAGGGAAAACGAAAAACTGTTTTTT.

In this sample, this clonotype turned up many times. Here the CDR3 reads CSAAETYEQYF. CDR3 in DNA: TGCAGTGCAGCAGAAACCTACGAGCAGTACTTC. The V and J genes are TRBV20-1 and TRBJ2-7; D not resolved. This CDR3 has 11 amino acids. Germline V gene lookup returns CDR1 DFQATT and CDR2 SNEGSKA (reference sequence). Trimming stripped 6 bases from V and 2 bases from J, with 8 bases between.

This clonotype has ten or more counts. This chain connects TRBV11-1 to TRBJ1-1; D not certain. Per germline, CDR1 SGHAT and CDR2 FQDESV (reference sequence). Trimming shortened V by 5 bases and J by 1 base, and 14 bases separated the two germline ends. CDR3 length: 15 amino acids. The CDR3 protein is CASSPRERANTEAFF. The CDR3 DNA follows: TGTGCCAGCAGCCCCCGGGAGAGGGCGAACACTGAAGCTTTCTTT.

This clonotype has ten or more counts. The chain recombines TRBV19 with TRBJ1-2; D is uncertain. V was pared by 4 bases and J by 8 bases, with 11 bases between. This CDR3 is 12 amino acids long. The germline V gene encodes CDR1 LNHDA and CDR2 SQIVND (reference sequence). The DNA for the CDR3 is TGTGCCAGTAGTACCTCATGGCCCGGCTACACCTTC. Amino acids: CASSTSWPGYTF.